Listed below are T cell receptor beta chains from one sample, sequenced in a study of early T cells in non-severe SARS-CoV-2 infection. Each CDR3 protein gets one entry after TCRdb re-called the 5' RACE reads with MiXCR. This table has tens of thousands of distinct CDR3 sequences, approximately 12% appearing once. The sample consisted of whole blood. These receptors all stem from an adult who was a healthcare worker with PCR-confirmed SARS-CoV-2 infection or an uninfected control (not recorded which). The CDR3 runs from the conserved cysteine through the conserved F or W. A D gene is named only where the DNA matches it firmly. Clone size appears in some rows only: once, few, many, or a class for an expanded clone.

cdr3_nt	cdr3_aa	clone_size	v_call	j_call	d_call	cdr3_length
TGTGCCAGCAGTTTTGCAGGGGCTAGTAATGAAAAACTGTTTTTT	CASSFAGASNEKLFF	few	TRBV12-3/TRBV12-4	TRBJ1-4	-	15
TGCAGTGCGGTAGGACAGGGAGTGAATCAGCCCCAGCATTTT	CSAVGQGVNQPQHF	-	TRBV20-1	TRBJ1-5	TRBD1	14
TGTGCCAGCAGCCCCAGGGGGGACACCGGGGAGCTGTTTTTT	CASSPRGDTGELFF	many	TRBV3-1	TRBJ2-2	-	14
TGCAGCGCTGGGACAGCTGCTAATGGCTACACCTTC	CSAGTAANGYTF	many	TRBV29-1	TRBJ1-2	TRBD1	12
TGCGCCAGCAGCACGGACGCCACCGCGGGGGATGAGCAGTTCTTC	CASSTDATAGDEQFF	few	TRBV5-1	TRBJ2-1	TRBD2	15
TGTGCCAGCAGTTTAGGGGACAGGGCGGAAGAAAAACTGTTTTTT	CASSLGDRAEEKLFF	many	TRBV12-3/TRBV12-4	TRBJ1-4	TRBD1	15
TGCGCCAGCACAGAGGTGCCTAATGAAAAACTGTTTTTT	CASTEVPNEKLFF	-	TRBV4-1	TRBJ1-4	-	13
TGTGCCAGCAGCATGCAGGGGGATACGCAGTATTTT	CASSMQGDTQYF	many	TRBV7-6	TRBJ2-3	-	12
TGTGCCAGCAGCCCATTCGGGGCCTACGAGCAGTACTTC	CASSPFGAYEQYF	many	TRBV13	TRBJ2-7	-	13
TGTGCCAGCAGTCGGACGGGGGGCACTGAAGCTTTCTTT	CASSRTGGTEAFF	many	TRBV12-3/TRBV12-4	TRBJ1-1	-	13
TGTGCCAGCAGTTTCGTAGCGGGGGCCTCTTCAGACTCCTACAATGAGCAGTTCTTC	CASSFVAGASSDSYNEQFF	-	TRBV28	TRBJ2-1	TRBD2	19
TGTGCAAGTCGCTTAGCTGGTGGAAACACCATATATTTT	CASRLAGGNTIYF	many	TRBV12-2	TRBJ1-3	-	13
TGTGCCAGCAGTGATTCCGGGGGAGGTACCGGGGAGCTGTTTTTT	CASSDSGGGTGELFF	many	TRBV2	TRBJ2-2	-	15
TGTGCCTCAAGGACAGCCAGCTCCTATAATTCACCCCTCCACTTT	CASRTASSYNSPLHF	-	TRBV19	TRBJ1-6	-	15
TGTGCCAGCAGTTCCCGCTCTGCTAACTATGGCTACACCTTC	CASSSRSANYGYTF	few	TRBV27	TRBJ1-2	-	14
TGCAGTGCTAGAGGGGCCGTCGTTACCCTCTATGGCTACACCTTC	CSARGAVVTLYGYTF	many	TRBV20-1	TRBJ1-2	-	15
TGCGCCAGCAGCGAGGGAGGCAACGAGCAGTACTTC	CASSEGGNEQYF	few	TRBV5-1	TRBJ2-7	-	12
TGCGCCAGCAGCCAAGGACAGGTCACTGAAGCTTTCTTT	CASSQGQVTEAFF	many	TRBV4-3	TRBJ1-1	-	13
TGTGCCAGCTCACCATCATCCGTTCCAATTACAGAGAACACTGAAGCTTTCTTT	CASSPSSVPITENTEAFF	many	TRBV18	TRBJ1-1	-	18
TGTGCCAGCAGTTTCCGCGGGGGGGCCTCCTACAATGAGCAGTTCTTC	CASSFRGGASYNEQFF	few	TRBV12-3/TRBV12-4	TRBJ2-1	TRBD2	16
TGTGCCAGCAGCTCCCTAGCGGGGGGAACGACAGATACGCAGTATTTT	CASSSLAGGTTDTQYF	-	TRBV7-9	TRBJ2-3	TRBD2	16
TGTGCCAGCAGTCCCGCGGTGGGAGGCAATCAGCCCCAGCATTTT	CASSPAVGGNQPQHF	many	TRBV6-6	TRBJ1-5	-	15
TGTGCCAGCTCACAAGACAGGGATATGGAGACCCAGTACTTC	CASSQDRDMETQYF	many	TRBV18	TRBJ2-5	TRBD1	14
TGTGCCAGCCGATCTACGGTAGAAGGCTACACCTTC	CASRSTVEGYTF	few	TRBV18	TRBJ1-2	-	12
TGCGCCAGCAGCCAGGGACAGGGGTTTACGACCCAGTACTTC	CASSQGQGFTTQYF	few	TRBV4-3	TRBJ2-5	TRBD1	14
TGCGCCAGCAGTGTTCAGGGGCAGAGCACTGAAGCTTTCTTT	CASSVQGQSTEAFF	few	TRBV10-2	TRBJ1-1	-	14
TGTGCTAGTGGTCGAGGGGACAGGGTATACGATGAGCAGTTCTTC	CASGRGDRVYDEQFF	-	TRBV12-5	TRBJ2-1	TRBD1	15
TGTGCCAGCAGTGTGGGGGGGGCCTCCTACAATGAGCAGTTCTTC	CASSVGGASYNEQFF	-	TRBV6-1	TRBJ2-1	-	15
TGTGCCAGCAGCTTAGAACTAGGAGCCAAAAACATTCAGTACTTC	CASSLELGAKNIQYF	many	TRBV7-2	TRBJ2-4	-	15
TGTGCCAGCAGCTTAGGCCTTTATAGCAATCAGCCCCAGCATTTT	CASSLGLYSNQPQHF	many	TRBV7-6	TRBJ1-5	-	15
TGTGCCAGCAGGGGGGGACAGGAACAGACCCAGTACTTC	CASRGGQEQTQYF	many	TRBV12-3/TRBV12-4	TRBJ2-5	TRBD1	13
TGTGCCAGCAGCGGGACGGGGCATCCGGACGAGCAGTACTTC	CASSGTGHPDEQYF	many	TRBV21-1	TRBJ2-7	-	14
TGTGCCAGCAGCTTAGAACGGGGGAGCACAGATACGCAGTATTTT	CASSLERGSTDTQYF	many	TRBV11-2	TRBJ2-3	-	15
TGCAGTGCTACCCGCGGCGGGGGGACAGATACGCAGTATTTT	CSATRGGGTDTQYF	many	TRBV20-1	TRBJ2-3	TRBD2	14
TGTGCCAGCAGCCTAACAGCAGTGTACCAAGAGACCCAGTACTTC	CASSLTAVYQETQYF	many	TRBV11-2	TRBJ2-5	-	15
TGTGCCAGCAGCCGCCACCCCTTGACGGGTCGAGACGAGCAGTACTTC	CASSRHPLTGRDEQYF	medium-sized	TRBV7-2	TRBJ2-7	-	16
TGTGCCAGCACCCAAGCAGGGAAGAACACCATATATTTT	CASTQAGKNTIYF	-	TRBV6-6	TRBJ1-3	-	13
TGTGCCAGCAGTGAAGCTCGGACAGACCCCGGAACTTTCTTT	CASSEARTDPGTFF	many	TRBV2	TRBJ1-1	-	14
TGTGCCAGCAGTGCGGGGGGTTACACAGATACGCAGTATTTT	CASSAGGYTDTQYF	many	TRBV6-2/TRBV6-3	TRBJ2-3	TRBD2	14
TGTGCCAGCAGCTCATACATCGCTCTAGCCAAAAACATTCAGTACTTC	CASSSYIALAKNIQYF	many	TRBV5-6	TRBJ2-4	-	16
TGTGCCAGCAGCCCAAACATCTTGGGGGATATCTCACCCCTCCACTTT	CASSPNILGDISPLHF	many	TRBV9	TRBJ1-6	-	16